This T cell receptor (beta chain) was observed in a study of molecular identifiers for immune sequencing clone quantification. Whole-study context: With replicates, the RNA of about 20,000 or 100,000 naive CD8 cells was split five ways and four were sequenced. Points from the study as a whole: Highly expanded clone sizes could end up underestimated if a barcode were shared by identical TCR molecules.

TCRdb re-called the PCR reads with MiXCR, one entry per CDR3 protein. The profile shows about 330,000 distinct CDR3 sequences, roughly 23% of them singletons. The germline V gene has CDR1 SGHRS and CDR2 YFSETQ. The CDR3 has 16 residues. The trim removed 0 bases at V and 0 bases at J, leaving 6 bases unmatched. The authors gated naive CD8 T cells as CD8+CD4-CCR7+CD45RA+ for sorting. In its sample, this clonotype was seen a few times. As yet, its antigen is unknown. This TCR came from a human donor in good health. Some libraries in this study had Jurkat cell RNA spiked in. The sample consisted of naive CD8+ T cells from blood, with Jurkat cell RNA spiked in. Regarding subset: FACS-sorted CD8+CD4-CCR7+CD45RA+ naive T cells. The chain employs TRBV5-1 and TRBJ2-7; 7 bases agree with TRBD2. The chain's CDR3 is CASSLAGGAYSYEQYF. Written as DNA, the CDR3 is TGCGCCAGCAGCTTGGCGGGGGGAGCTTACTCCTACGAGCAGTACTTC.